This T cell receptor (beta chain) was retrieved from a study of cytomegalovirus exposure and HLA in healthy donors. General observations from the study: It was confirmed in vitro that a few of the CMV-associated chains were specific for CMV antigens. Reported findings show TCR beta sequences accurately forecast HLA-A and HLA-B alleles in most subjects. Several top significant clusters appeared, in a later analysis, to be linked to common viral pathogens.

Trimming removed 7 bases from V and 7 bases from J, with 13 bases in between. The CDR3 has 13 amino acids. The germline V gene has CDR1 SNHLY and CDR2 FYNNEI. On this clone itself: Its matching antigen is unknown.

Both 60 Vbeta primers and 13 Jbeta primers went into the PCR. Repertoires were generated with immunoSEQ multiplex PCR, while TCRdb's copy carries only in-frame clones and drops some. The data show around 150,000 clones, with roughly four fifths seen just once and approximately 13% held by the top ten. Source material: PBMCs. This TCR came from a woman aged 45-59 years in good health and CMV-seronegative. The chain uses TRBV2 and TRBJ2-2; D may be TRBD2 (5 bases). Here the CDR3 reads CASIRDLGGELFF. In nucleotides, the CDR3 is TGTGCCAGCATCCGGGATTTAGGCGGGGAGCTGTTTTTT.